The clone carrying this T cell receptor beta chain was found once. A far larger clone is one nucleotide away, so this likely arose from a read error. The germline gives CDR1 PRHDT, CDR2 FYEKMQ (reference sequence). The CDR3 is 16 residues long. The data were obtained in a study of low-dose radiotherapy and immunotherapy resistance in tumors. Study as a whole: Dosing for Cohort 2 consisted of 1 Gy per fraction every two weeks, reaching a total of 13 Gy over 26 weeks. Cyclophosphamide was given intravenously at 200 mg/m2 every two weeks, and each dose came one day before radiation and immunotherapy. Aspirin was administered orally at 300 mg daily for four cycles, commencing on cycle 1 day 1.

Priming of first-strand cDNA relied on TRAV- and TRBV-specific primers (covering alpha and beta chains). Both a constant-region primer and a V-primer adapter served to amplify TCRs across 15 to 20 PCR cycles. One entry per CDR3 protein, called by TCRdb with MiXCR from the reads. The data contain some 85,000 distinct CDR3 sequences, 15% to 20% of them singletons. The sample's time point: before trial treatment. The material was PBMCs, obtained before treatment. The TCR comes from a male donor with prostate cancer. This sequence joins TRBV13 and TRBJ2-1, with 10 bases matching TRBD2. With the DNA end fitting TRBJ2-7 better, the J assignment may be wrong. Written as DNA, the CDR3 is TGTGCCACCAGCAGAGAGGGGCTAGCGGGAGTAGGTGAGCAGTACTTC. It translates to CATSREGLAGVGEQYF.